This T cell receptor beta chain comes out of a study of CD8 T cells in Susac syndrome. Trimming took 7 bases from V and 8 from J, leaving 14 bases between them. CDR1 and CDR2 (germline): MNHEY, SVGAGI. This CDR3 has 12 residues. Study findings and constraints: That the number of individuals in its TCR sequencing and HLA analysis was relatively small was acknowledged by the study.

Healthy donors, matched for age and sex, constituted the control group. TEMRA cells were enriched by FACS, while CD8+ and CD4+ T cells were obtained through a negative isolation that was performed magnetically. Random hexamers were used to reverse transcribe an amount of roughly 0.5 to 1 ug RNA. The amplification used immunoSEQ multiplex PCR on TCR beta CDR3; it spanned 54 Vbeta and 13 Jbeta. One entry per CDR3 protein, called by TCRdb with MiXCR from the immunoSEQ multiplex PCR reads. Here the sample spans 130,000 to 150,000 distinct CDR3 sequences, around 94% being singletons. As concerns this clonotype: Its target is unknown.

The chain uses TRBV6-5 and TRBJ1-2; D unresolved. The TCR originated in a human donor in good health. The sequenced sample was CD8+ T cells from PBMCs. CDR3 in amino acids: CASKMEAEGYTF. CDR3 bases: TGTGCCAGCAAGATGGAGGCGGAGGGCTACACCTTC.